The rows below give T cell receptor beta chains drawn from one sample of a study of blood T cell repertoires in COVID-19. Profiling relied on immunoSEQ multiplex PCR, and the TCRdb table lists in-frame clones only, not all of them. The sample contains under 200,000 clones, roughly 86% of which appear only once. Input material: PBMCs or T cells enriched from blood (not recorded which). These receptors were collected from a man aged 35-49 years with acute COVID-19. The CDR3 runs from the conserved cysteine through the conserved F or W. Each record gives: clone size, V gene, J gene, D gene, CDR3 protein, CDR3 DNA. A D gene is named only where the DNA matches it firmly. A row's size may be missing; if present it is once, few, many or a size class.

few,TRBV24-1,TRBJ2-3,TRBD2,CATSDWGTSGSPTDTQYF,TGTGCCACCAGTGATTGGGGGACTAGCGGATCTCCCACAGATACGCAGTATTTT
.,TRBV28,TRBJ2-7,TRBD1,CASSFTRQGRHEQYF,TGTGCCAGCAGTTTCACAAGACAGGGGAGGCACGAGCAGTACTTC
.,TRBV4-1,TRBJ2-7,TRBD2,CASSSKGLAHYEQYF,TGCGCCAGCAGCTCAAAGGGACTAGCGCACTACGAGCAGTACTTC
.,TRBV10-2,TRBJ1-1,.,CASSLYRNTEAFF,TGCGCCAGCAGTTTATACAGGAACACTGAAGCTTTCTTT
few,TRBV19,TRBJ2-1,TRBD2,CASSIVAGGGGDEQFF,TGTGCCAGTAGTATAGTAGCGGGAGGGGGTGGGGATGAGCAGTTCTTC
.,TRBV18,TRBJ2-5,.,CASSPTAQETQYF,TGTGCCAGCTCACCCACAGCCCAAGAGACCCAGTACTTC
.,TRBV4-1,TRBJ2-7,.,CASSQTGGPYEQYF,TGCGCCAGCAGCCAAACAGGCGGACCTTACGAGCAGTACTTC
.,TRBV7-2,TRBJ1-5,TRBD1,CASSLEVAARGSRKPQHF,TGTGCCAGCAGCTTAGAAGTCGCGGCCAGGGGGTCGAGAAAGCCCCAGCATTTT
.,TRBV16,TRBJ1-1,.,CASTQRGEAFF,TGTGCCAGCACCCAACGAGGGGAAGCTTTCTTT
.,TRBV27,TRBJ2-1,TRBD2,CASSLTGGRVSNEQFF,TGTGCCAGCAGTTTAACGGGCGGGAGAGTAAGCAATGAGCAGTTCTTC
.,TRBV9,TRBJ2-3,.,CASSVVAAPEDTQYF,TGTGCCAGCAGCGTAGTCGCGGCCCCAGAAGATACGCAGTATTTT
once,TRBV5-4,TRBJ2-3,TRBD2,CASSLAAGERDTQYF,TGTGCCAGCAGCTTGGCGGCGGGAGAAAGAGATACGCAGTATTTT
.,TRBV2,TRBJ1-6,.,CASSTVFLHF,TGTGCCAGCAGTACAGTGTTCCTCCACTTT
.,TRBV19,TRBJ1-1,.,CASSIGVNTEAFF,TGTGCCAGTAGTATTGGAGTGAACACTGAAGCTTTCTTT
once,TRBV2,TRBJ2-7,.,CASSPGSHEQYF,TGTGCCAGCAGTCCCGGGTCCCACGAGCAGTACTTC
.,TRBV28,TRBJ2-1,.,CASGPPSSYNEQFF,TGTGCCAGCGGCCCACCCAGCTCCTACAATGAGCAGTTCTTC
.,TRBV11-3,TRBJ2-3,TRBD2,CASSLGETSGYTDTQYF,TGTGCCAGCAGCTTAGGGGAGACTAGCGGTTACACAGATACGCAGTATTTT
.,TRBV27,TRBJ2-1,.,CASSLSGNEQFF,TGTGCCAGCAGTTTAAGCGGCAATGAGCAGTTCTTC
.,TRBV27,TRBJ1-2,.,CASSFDSNYGYTF,TGTGCCAGCAGTTTCGACAGTAACTATGGCTACACCTTC
once,TRBV4-2,TRBJ1-2,.,CASSQLLGEGYGYTF,TGTGCCAGCAGCCAATTATTGGGGGAGGGCTATGGCTACACCTTC
.,TRBV2,TRBJ2-7,.,CASSEDQGYYEQYF,TGTGCCAGCAGTGAGGATCAGGGTTACTACGAGCAGTACTTC
.,TRBV12-3/TRBV12-4,TRBJ2-7,.,CASRPTDSYEQYF,TGTGCCAGCAGACCGACAGACTCCTACGAGCAGTACTTC
.,TRBV7-8,TRBJ2-7,TRBD1,CASSYVGQGAGEQYF,TGTGCCAGCAGCTACGTCGGACAGGGGGCGGGTGAGCAGTACTTC
few,TRBV30,TRBJ1-2,.,CAWSARPNYGYTF,TGTGCCTGGAGTGCCCGTCCGAACTATGGCTACACCTTC
.,TRBV13,TRBJ1-1,TRBD1,CASSVTGGGGEAFF,TGTGCCAGCAGCGTGACAGGGGGCGGTGGTGAAGCTTTCTTT
.,TRBV4-3,TRBJ2-3,TRBD2,CASSRLAGGADTQYF,TGCGCCAGCAGCCGTCTAGCGGGAGGAGCAGATACGCAGTATTTT
.,TRBV28,TRBJ2-1,.,CASSARGTYNEQFF,TGTGCCAGCAGCGCTCGCGGGACCTACAATGAGCAGTTCTTC
.,TRBV7-8,TRBJ2-7,.,CASSYQAIYEQYF,TGTGCCAGCAGCTATCAAGCTATCTACGAGCAGTACTTC
.,TRBV9,TRBJ2-3,.,CASSVLGPGGTDTQYF,TGTGCCAGCAGCGTATTGGGTCCCGGGGGCACAGATACGCAGTATTTT
.,TRBV6-6,TRBJ1-2,.,CASSYGGGYTF,TGTGCCAGCAGCTACGGCGGAGGCTACACCTTC
.,TRBV7-9,TRBJ2-7,TRBD1,CASSLWTGQGLGEQYF,TGTGCCAGCAGCTTGTGGACGGGACAGGGTCTAGGAGAGCAGTACTTC
once,TRBV28,TRBJ2-1,.,CATTLRGEQFF,TGTGCCACTACGTTAAGAGGTGAGCAGTTCTTC
.,TRBV7-6,TRBJ2-1,.,CASSLPQLVDTFNEQFF,TGTGCCAGCAGCTTACCTCAGTTGGTCGATACATTCAATGAGCAGTTCTTC
.,TRBV7-8,TRBJ2-3,.,CASSLGGSRGADTQYF,TGTGCCAGCAGCTTAGGCGGATCTAGGGGTGCAGATACGCAGTATTTT
.,TRBV3-1/TRBV3-2,TRBJ2-5,.,CASSQAPQETQYF,TGTGCCAGCAGCCAAGCCCCACAAGAGACCCAGTACTTC
.,TRBV14,TRBJ2-1,TRBD2,CASSQEIAGDNEQFF,TGTGCCAGCAGCCAAGAGATAGCGGGAGACAATGAGCAGTTCTTC
.,TRBV6-1,TRBJ1-1,.,CASSDNPRAFF,TGTGCCAGCAGTGATAACCCCAGAGCTTTCTTT
.,TRBV18,TRBJ2-7,.,CASSQGGSSYEQYF,TGTGCCAGCTCACAGGGGGGGAGCTCCTACGAGCAGTACTTC
.,TRBV28,TRBJ1-3,.,CASRTQTAGGTIYF,TGTGCCAGCAGGACCCAAACAGCGGGGGGCACCATATATTTT
.,TRBV5-4,TRBJ2-7,TRBD1,CASSRDRLGEQYF,TGTGCCAGCAGTAGGGACAGGTTGGGGGAGCAGTACTTC
.,TRBV9,TRBJ2-2,.,CASSVAPTLGTGELFF,TGTGCCAGCAGCGTAGCCCCAACGCTAGGCACCGGGGAGCTGTTTTTT
.,TRBV6-5,TRBJ1-2,.,CASSLRGKGYTF,TGTGCCAGCAGCCTCAGAGGGAAAGGCTACACCTTC
.,TRBV29-1,TRBJ1-2,TRBD1,CSVSQGLGEGYTF,TGCAGCGTGTCACAGGGGTTGGGAGAAGGCTACACCTTC
.,TRBV5-1,TRBJ2-2,.,CASSPRSAGELFF,TGCGCCAGCAGCCCTCGGTCCGCCGGGGAGCTGTTTTTT
.,TRBV5-6,TRBJ2-7,TRBD1,CASSLDRNYEQYF,TGTGCCAGCAGCCTGGACAGGAACTACGAGCAGTACTTC
.,TRBV5-4,TRBJ1-4,.,CASSFSGNEKLFF,TGTGCCAGCAGCTTCTCAGGGAATGAAAAACTGTTTTTT
.,TRBV5-1,TRBJ1-1,.,CASSFGGMNTEAFF,TGCGCCAGCAGCTTTGGGGGGATGAACACTGAAGCTTTCTTT
few,TRBV7-2,TRBJ2-3,TRBD2,CASSLASGRATDTQYF,TGTGCCAGCAGCTTAGCTAGCGGGAGGGCCACAGATACGCAGTATTTT
few,TRBV21-1,TRBJ2-3,.,CANHRDRRTDTQYF,TGTGCCAACCACCGGGACAGACGCACAGATACGCAGTATTTT
.,TRBV28,TRBJ2-1,TRBD2,CASRTSGYNEQFF,TGTGCCAGCAGGACTAGCGGTTACAATGAGCAGTTCTTC
.,TRBV19,TRBJ2-3,TRBD2,CASSIDPPTSGGTDTQYF,TGTGCCAGTAGTATAGATCCCCCGACTAGCGGTGGAACAGATACGCAGTATTTT
.,TRBV11-2,TRBJ2-2,TRBD2,CASSLGGSGSGELFF,TGTGCCAGCAGCTTAGGGGGTAGCGGGAGCGGGGAGCTGTTTTTT
.,TRBV6-5,TRBJ1-3,.,CASSYFGISGNTIYF,TGTGCCAGCAGTTACTTCGGGATCTCTGGAAACACCATATATTTT
.,TRBV4-3,TRBJ2-1,TRBD2,CASSLGTSGSNEQFF,TGCGCCAGCAGCCTTGGGACTAGCGGGAGCAATGAGCAGTTCTTC
.,TRBV9,TRBJ1-3,.,CASSVATFKTGNTIYF,TGTGCCAGCAGCGTGGCGACATTTAAAACTGGAAACACCATATATTTT